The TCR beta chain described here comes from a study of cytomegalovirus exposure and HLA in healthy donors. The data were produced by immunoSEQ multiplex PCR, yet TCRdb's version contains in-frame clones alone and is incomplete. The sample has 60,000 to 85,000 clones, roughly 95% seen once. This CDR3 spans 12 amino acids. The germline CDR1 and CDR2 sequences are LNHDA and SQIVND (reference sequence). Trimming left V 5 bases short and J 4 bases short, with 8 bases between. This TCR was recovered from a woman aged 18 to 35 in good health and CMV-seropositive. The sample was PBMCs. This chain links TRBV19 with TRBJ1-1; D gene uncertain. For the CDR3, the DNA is TGTGCCAGTAGTCCGGGTAGCACTGAAGCTTTCTTT. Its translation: CASSPGSTEAFF.